The TCR beta chain described here comes from a study of cytomegalovirus exposure and HLA in healthy donors. As for the study in general: Some 85 million unique TCRs from HLA-typed donors were held in an early data release. Study observations and caveats: Judged likely to be a sequencing artifact was a cluster of highly shared sequence variants. Presence/absence analyses rested on an assumption that sequencing depth was roughly uniform across donors.

Germline CDR1 and CDR2: MGHRA and YSYEKL. This CDR3 has 22 residues. V lost 4 bases and J lost 5, with 35 bases in between. In the PCR, 60 Vbeta and 13 Jbeta primers were used. Measured with immunoSEQ multiplex PCR; TCRdb has only the in-frame clones, and not every one. Of some 180,000 clones listed, roughly 80% are singletons. Regarding this clone: What it binds is unknown.

Sequenced input: PBMCs. This chain links TRBV4-1 with TRBJ2-2, with D maybe TRBD2 (7 bases). The TCR comes from a female donor in good health and CMV-seronegative. The CDR3 spells CASSRRRGANLRRPPETGELFF. The DNA for the CDR3 is TGCGCCAGCAGCCGAAGACGGGGGGCAAATTTACGGCGACCCCCCGAGACCGGGGAGCTGTTTTTT.